This T cell receptor (beta chain) was identified in a study of CD8 T cells in Susac syndrome. Patients with stable or active relapsing-remitting disease, all of them treatment-naive, made up the multiple sclerosis controls. Random hexamers were used to reverse transcribe an amount of about 0.5 to 1 ug RNA. Amplification of TCR beta CDR3 was carried out by immunoSEQ multiplex PCR, which covered 54 Vbeta and 13 Jbeta segments. TCRdb analysed the immunoSEQ multiplex PCR reads with MiXCR anew, one entry per CDR3 protein. Here the sample spans approximately 230,000 distinct CDR3 sequences, roughly 93% being singletons. This CDR3 spans 14 amino acids. The V end lost 8 bases, the J end lost 4 bases, and 14 bases lay between the germline ends. Germline CDR1 reads MNHEY; CDR2 reads SMNVEV (reference sequence).

This TCR was recovered from a human donor with multiple sclerosis. The chain has TRBV27 and TRBJ2-2; D may be TRBD1 (6 bases). The sequencing input was CD4+ T cells from PBMCs. The CDR3 sequence: CASGYRAVTGELFF. For the CDR3, the DNA is TGTGCCAGCGGATACAGGGCAGTCACCGGGGAGCTGTTTTTT.